These 31 T cell receptor beta chains were all obtained from the same sample, sequenced in a study of blood T cell repertoires in COVID-19. This table comes from immunoSEQ multiplex PCR, and its TCRdb copy is limited to in-frame clones, with some not included. The sample has about 170,000 clones, roughly 90% seen once. The sample consisted of peripheral blood. The receptors come from a man aged 25-40 years with COVID-19, enrolled during active disease.

This clone was picked up one time. The chain uses TRBV3-1 (or the pseudogene TRBV3-2) and TRBJ1-2; possible D gene TRBD1, 6 bases. The CDR3 runs 12 residues. Germline values: CDR1 LGHDT, CDR2 YNNKEL (reference sequence). V lost 3 bases and J lost 5, with 7 bases in between. The chain's CDR3 is CASSQQGYGYTF. In nucleotides, the CDR3 is TGTGCCAGCAGCCAGCAGGGGTATGGCTACACCTTC.

This chain uses TRBV4-3 with TRBJ1-3, with D tentatively TRBD1 (5 bases). The germline gives CDR1 LGHNA, CDR2 YSLEER. The CDR3 extends over 16 amino acids. The V and J ends lost 4 bases and 0 bases respectively, with 13 bases between them. The CDR3 sequence is CASSPMTGGSGNTIYF. In DNA form, the CDR3 reads TGCGCCAGCAGCCCCATGACCGGGGGCTCTGGAAACACCATATATTTT.

This clone was seen once. This sequence joins TRBV10-2 and TRBJ1-4; D is ambiguous. The CDR3 length is 15 residues. Trimming cost V 2 bases and J 0 bases, with 7 bases left between them. CDR1 WSHSY and CDR2 SAAADI come from the germline V gene. The CDR3 sequence is CASSERRATNEKLFF. The CDR3 DNA reads as TGCGCCAGCAGTGAGCGCCGGGCAACTAATGAAAAACTGTTTTTT.

V is TRBV4-2 and J is TRBJ2-7, with 9 bases matching TRBD1. With 0 bases clipped from V and 7 bases from J, the junction kept 22 bases outside the gene matches. This CDR3 is built from 20 residues. Germline V CDR1 and CDR2: LGHNA, YNFKEQ. CDR3 residues: CASSQDTSGTGRPAQGEQYF. As DNA, the CDR3 is TGTGCCAGCAGCCAAGATACGTCCGGGACAGGGCGCCCCGCCCAGGGAGAGCAGTACTTC.

This chain joins TRBV5-1 and TRBJ2-3; no reliable D call. Germline CDR1 is SGHRS and CDR2 is YFSETQ. Trimming shortened V by 0 bases and J by 2 bases, and 4 bases separated the two germline ends. The CDR3 runs to 13 residues. Here the CDR3 DNA reads TGCGCCAGCAGCTTGGACTACACAGATACGCAGTATTTT. The encoded protein is CASSLDYTDTQYF.

The gene calls are TRBV9 and TRBJ2-1; 9 bases are a match to TRBD1. Germline CDR1 and CDR2: SGDLS and YYNGEE. J lost 16 bases, V lost 3 bases, and 11 bases had no gene match. This CDR3 is 13 amino acids long. The CDR3 here is CASSAPPGQGQFF. CDR3 coding DNA: TGTGCCAGCAGCGCACCCCCGGGACAGGGTCAATTCTTC.

J is TRBJ2-7 and V is TRBV6-6; TRBD2 matches 7 bases. The V and J ends lost 8 bases and 7 bases, in that order; junction bases with no gene match: 14. CDR1 is MNHNY, CDR2 SVGAGI, per germline (reference sequence). This CDR3 has 14 amino acids. CDR3 nucleotides: TGTGCCAGCGGGGGGGACTACCCAATGTGGGAGCAGTACTTC. This encodes CASGGDYPMWEQYF.

The chain is built from TRBV19 and TRBJ1-1; 8 bases map to TRBD1. Germline CDR1 and CDR2: LNHDA and SQIVND (reference sequence). The CDR3 covers 16 residues. V trimming: 6 bases; J trimming: 1 base; junction bases outside the gene matches: 10. The CDR3 sequence is CASRSTRQGRNTEAFF. In DNA form, the CDR3 reads TGTGCCAGTAGGTCTACCCGACAGGGGAGGAACACTGAAGCTTTCTTT.

The chain joins TRBV5-1 to TRBJ1-1; perhaps TRBD1 as D (6 bases). Germline CDR1 and CDR2: SGHRS and YFSETQ. V lost 3 bases, J lost 0 bases, and 9 bases lay in between. This CDR3 has 14 amino acids. CDR3: CASSSGQLNTEAFF. The CDR3 DNA is TGCGCCAGCAGCTCTGGACAGTTGAACACTGAAGCTTTCTTT. Complete variable domain (other parts from reference TRBV5-1 and TRBJ1-1): KAGVTQTPRYLIKTRGQQVTLSCSPISGHRSVSWYQQTPGQGLQFLFEYFSETQRNKGNFPGRFSGRQFSNSRSEMNVSTLELGDSALYLCASSSGQLNTEAFFGQGTRLTVV.

The V and J genes are TRBV5-1 and TRBJ2-1; 11 bases match TRBD1. The germline CDR1 and CDR2 sequences are SGHRS and YFSETQ. Trimming cost V 4 bases and J 4 bases; bases outside gene matches: 7. The CDR3 is made up of 16 amino acids. This CDR3 reads CASSGGTGGPYNEQFF. The CDR3, as DNA: TGCGCCAGCAGCGGCGGGACAGGGGGACCTTACAATGAGCAGTTCTTC.

J is TRBJ1-2 and V is TRBV7-9; 7 nucleotides match TRBD1. CDR1 and CDR2 (germline): SEHNR, FQNEAQ (reference sequence). V trimming: 7 bases; J trimming: 2 bases; junction bases outside the gene matches: 16. The CDR3 spans 17 residues. CDR3 sequence (DNA): TGTGCCAGCAACCCGCGAGAGGGGGCGAACGAAAACTATGGCTACACCTTC. Translation: CASNPREGANENYGYTF.

This clone qualifies as medium-sized (0.01 to 0.1%). The chain combines TRBV7-3 with TRBJ2-3, with 8 bases matching TRBD2. With 1 base clipped from V and 6 bases from J, the junction kept 6 bases outside the gene matches. In germline, CDR1 is SGHTA, CDR2 FQGTGA. The CDR3 is made up of 15 amino acids. The DNA of the CDR3 is TGTGCCAGCAGCTTAAGTCAGACTAGCGCGGATACGCAGTATTTT. Protein sequence: CASSLSQTSADTQYF.

The chain has TRBV7-9 and TRBJ1-1; 8 bases are shared with TRBD1. Per germline, CDR1 SEHNR and CDR2 FQNEAQ (reference sequence). The CDR3 sequence is 16 residues long. With 3 bases clipped from V and 1 base from J, the junction kept 7 bases outside the gene matches. The CDR3 loop reads CASSLQGARKNTEAFF. The CDR3 coding sequence is TGTGCCAGCAGCTTGCAGGGGGCGAGGAAGAACACTGAAGCTTTCTTT.

V gene TRBV10-3 combines with J gene TRBJ1-1; 7 nucleotides align to TRBD1. This CDR3 contains 13 residues. CDR1 and CDR2 from the germline V gene are ENHRY and SYGVKD. The V gene end was trimmed by 7 bases and the J gene end by 1 base; junction bases not matched to a gene: 3. DNA for the CDR3: TGTGCCATCATGGGACAGCCGAACACTGAAGCTTTCTTT. As protein: CAIMGQPNTEAFF.

V usage is TRBV10-3 and J usage is TRBJ1-1; a weak D match, TRBD1 (5 bases). The V end lost 10 bases, the J end lost 0 bases, and 18 bases lay between the germline ends. The CDR3 is made up of 15 amino acids. Germline loops: CDR1 ENHRY, CDR2 SYGVKD. CDR3 in DNA: TGTGCCAGCCAGGGCCAAGTGACAGTGAACACTGAAGCTTTCTTT. It codes for CASQGQVTVNTEAFF.

In its sample, this clone was seen a few times. This chain connects TRBV7-2 to TRBJ1-3, with 7 bases fitting TRBD1. Trimming at V came to 2 bases and at J to 0 bases, leaving 1 base not matched to a gene. The CDR3 spans 15 residues. Germline values: CDR1 SGHTA, CDR2 FQGNSA. In DNA, the CDR3 is TGTGCCAGCAGCTTACACAGGGGCTCTGGAAACACCATATATTTT. The encoded protein is CASSLHRGSGNTIYF.

This clone was seen more than once but under ten times. This rearrangement joins TRBV24-1 to TRBJ1-5; D is uncertain. Trimming took 9 bases from V and 2 from J, leaving 13 bases between them. Germline V gives CDR1 KGHDR, CDR2 SFDVKD. The CDR3 sequence is 14 residues long. In nucleotides, the CDR3 is TGTGCCACCGCAGCAAGGGAGGGCAATCAGCCCCAGCATTTT. This encodes CATAAREGNQPQHF.

V is TRBV6-5 and J is TRBJ2-3, with D unclear. V was pared by 4 bases and J by 0 bases, with 2 bases between. Germline loops: CDR1 MNHEY, CDR2 SVGAGI. CDR3 length: 12 amino acids. CDR3 loop: CASSLSTDTQYF. The CDR3 nucleotides are TGTGCCAGCAGTTTAAGCACAGATACGCAGTATTTT.

The chain has TRBV7-9 and TRBJ1-6; 7 bases match TRBD1. Germline values: CDR1 SEHNR, CDR2 FQNEAQ (reference sequence). V lost 5 bases and J lost 4; bases outside the gene matches: 8. The CDR3 contains 16 residues. CDR3 nucleotide sequence: TGTGCCAGCAGCCCCGACAGGGCGTGGTATAATTCACCCCTCCACTTT. Residues: CASSPDRAWYNSPLHF. Based on the CDR3 plus reference TRBV7-9 and TRBJ1-6, the full variable domain is DTGVSQNPRHKITKRGQNVTFRCDPISEHNRLYWYRQTLGQGPEFLTYFQNEAQLEKSRLLSDRFSAERPKGSFSTLEIQRTEQGDSAMYLCASSPDRAWYNSPLHFGNGTRLTVT.

The rearrangement links TRBV19 to TRBJ2-6, with D tentatively TRBD1 (5 bases). Trimming cost V 1 base and J 0 bases, with 13 bases left between them. The CDR3 loop spans 18 amino acids. Per germline, CDR1 LNHDA and CDR2 SQIVND (reference sequence). The CDR3 sequence: CASSIGGRTSSGANVLTF. CDR3 nucleotides: TGTGCCAGTAGTATAGGTGGCAGGACAAGCTCTGGGGCCAACGTCCTGACTTTC.

The rearrangement joins TRBV11-2 to TRBJ1-2; D gene uncertain. CDR1 SGHAT and CDR2 FQNNGV come from the germline V gene. The CDR3 has 14 residues. The ends were cut back, 0 bases at V and 3 bases at J, with 8 bases in the middle. CDR3 sequence reads: CASSLDRGDYGYTF. Here the CDR3 DNA reads TGTGCCAGCAGCTTAGATCGAGGCGACTATGGCTACACCTTC.

Of note for this clone: One end of the junction fails to match germline, which may point to a read error. The CDR3 reads CATRRTVYGYTF. CDR3 sequence (DNA): TGCGCCACTAGGAGGACAGTCTATGGCTACACCTTC. V and J are TRBV27 and TRBJ1-2; the D gene is possibly TRBD1 (6 bases). The CDR3 has 12 amino acids. Germline values: CDR1 MNHEY, CDR2 SMNVEV (reference sequence).

The V gene is TRBV29-1, the J gene TRBJ1-3; D not resolved. The CDR3 consists of 13 residues. Germline V gene data show CDR1 as SQVTM and CDR2 as ANQGSEA. The V gene lost 7 bases and the J gene lost 0 bases, with 10 bases spanning the gap. In nucleotides, the CDR3 is TGCAGCGCCGCCCGGGACTCTGGAAACACCATATATTTT. It specifies CSAARDSGNTIYF.

This sequence joins TRBV27 and TRBJ1-5; D uncertain. V was clipped by 3 bases and J by 4 bases, with 7 bases between them. There are 13 residues in the CDR3. The germline gives CDR1 MNHEY, CDR2 SMNVEV (reference sequence). CDR3 DNA sequence: TGTGCCAGCAGTTTTACCAGAAATCAGCCCCAGCATTTT. It is translated as CASSFTRNQPQHF.

The chain joins TRBV4-3 to TRBJ1-1, with 8 nucleotides matching TRBD1. Germline V lookup: CDR1 LGHNA, CDR2 YSLEER. This CDR3 is 15 amino acids long. After removal of 0 bases from V and 6 bases from J, the junction contained 6 bases not matched to a gene. The CDR3 coding sequence is TGCGCCAGCAGCCAAGATCGGGCAGGGGGCCCTGAAGCTTTCTTT. Translation: CASSQDRAGGPEAFF.

The CDR3 region has the DNA TGTGCCAGCAGCTTAGCGCCAGGGATTGAGACCCAGTACTTC. Translating it yields CASSLAPGIETQYF. The V call is TRBV7-2, the J call TRBJ2-5; tentative D call: TRBD1 (5 bases). The CDR3 has 14 amino acids. V lost 0 bases to trimming and J lost 5 bases, with 10 bases between them. Germline V CDR1 and CDR2: SGHTA, FQGNSA.

The J gene is TRBJ2-3, the V gene TRBV2, with TRBD2 identical over 12 bases. Germline V gives CDR1 SNHLY, CDR2 FYNNEI. V was pared by 6 bases and J by 11 bases, with 3 bases of the junction left unmatched. The CDR3 consists of 12 residues. CDR3 nucleotide sequence: TGTGCCAGCAGCGGACTAGCGGGGAGGCAGTATTTT. The encoded protein is CASSGLAGRQYF.

J is TRBJ1-2 and V is TRBV4-1, with a tentative D call TRBD1 (5 bases). The CDR3 totals 14 residues. V gave up 1 base and J gave up 8 bases, with 14 bases separating them. Per the germline V gene, CDR1 is MGHRA and CDR2 is YSYEKL. CDR3 sequence reads: CASSQVGASLGYTF. CDR3 nucleotide sequence: TGCGCCAGCAGCCAAGTTGGGGCCAGCCTAGGCTACACCTTC.

This chain uses TRBV15 with TRBJ2-2; 14 bases match TRBD2. In germline, CDR1 is LNHNV, CDR2 YYDKDF (reference sequence). V gave up 2 bases and J gave up 1 base; unmatched junction bases: 3. The CDR3 is 18 amino acids. The CDR3 loop is CATSRRGLAGVNTGELFF. CDR3 nucleotide sequence: TGTGCCACCAGCAGAAGGGGACTAGCGGGAGTGAACACCGGGGAGCTGTTTTTT.

The V and J genes are TRBV5-4 and TRBJ2-7, with D hard to call. With 4 bases removed from V and 4 bases from J, the gap between germline ends came to 12 bases. Germline CDR1 and CDR2: SGHNT and YYREEE (reference sequence). The CDR3 length is 13 residues. The DNA of the CDR3 is TGTGCCAGCAGCCTTACCGAGGCTTACGAGCAGTACTTC. Translated: CASSLTEAYEQYF.

This chain connects TRBV28 to TRBJ1-6; 10 bases agree with TRBD1. CDR1 is MDHEN, CDR2 SYDVKM, per germline. The CDR3 totals 15 residues. Germline trimming cut 6 bases from V and 3 bases from J; bases unmatched to any gene: 2. CDR3 nucleotide sequence: TGTGCCAGCAGGGGACAGGGGTTCTATAATTCACCCCTCCACTTT. Residues: CASRGQGFYNSPLHF.